Here is one T cell receptor (beta chain) with its context. This receptor's antigen is unknown. Qualities for individual bases were not recorded, and no much larger clone is one base off. This sample was included in a study of cytomegalovirus exposure and HLA in healthy donors (TCRdb year 2017). Describing the broader study: An earlier analysis of some 600 of the donors reported 276 Gb of sequence data and roughly 120 million unique TCR beta sequences obtained from about 200 million T cells. The study profiled the T cell repertoires of 500 to 800 subjects by immunosequencing and related them to cytomegalovirus serostatus. The study aimed to test whether cataloging public T cell receptors could reveal signatures of past pathogen exposure. Approximately 300 gigabases of sequencing data and roughly 80 million unique TCR sequences made up an early release that covered 500 to 700 HLA-typed donors. On average, 235,054 unique TCR beta nucleotide sequences were sequenced per donor among about 400 genotyped donors of the cohort, with approximately 18% of those sequences being non-productive. In a later genetic analysis, genome-wide SNP genotypes for about three fifths of the roughly 670 donors were used, and that subset was treated as a discovery cohort. In the later analysis, no new phenotypic data were used to find candidate immune exposures; instead, reliance was placed on TCR beta sequences and their occurrence across donors. Along with the roughly 710-subject first cohort, a separate validation cohort of around 120 different subjects was used. High-throughput TCR immunosequencing, statistical association of individual TCRs with disease status, and machine learning were combined to predict cytomegalovirus infection status. HLA typing covered class I and class II loci at four-digit resolution. An earlier analysis of several hundred of the donors used high-throughput TCR beta sequencing to judge whether each TCR beta V gene segment behaved as functional or pseudogenic. A later analysis re-analyzed previously published TCR beta repertoires from roughly 630 donors and added high-resolution HLA genotyping to study TCR occurrence patterns. Roughly 5 DR-DQ haplotypes were handled as single units for association and clustering, since linkage in the cohort was strong. Donor age, sex, ethnicity and CMV serostatus were collected together with the repertoire data. The number of typed donors differed by locus: about 620-640 for A, B, C, DRB1 and DQB1; 500 to 550 for DQA1; some 590 for DPA1; and 450 to 480 for DPB1. Every repertoire in the discovery cohort had been generated on one and the same sequencing platform. Of the approximately 400 genotyped donors, approximately 80% fell in the genetic ancestry cluster associated with self-reported Caucasian donors. Results and caveats for the whole study, not just this receptor: V-gene and J-gene trimming of TCR beta chains was associated with a missense DCLRE1C variant in a later genetic analysis, and the association was replicated in an independent cohort. Because the 87-base-pair reads could not distinguish some IMGT-functional V segments, including TRBV6-2 and TRBV6-3, those segments were excluded. The presence/absence analyses assumed that sequencing depth was roughly uniform across donors, and that assumption may not be true. Most CMV-associated TCR beta chains appeared to be HLA-restricted in a later analysis, and the HLA associations seemed to be driven largely by CMV exposure. According to a later genetic analysis, donors in an Asian-associated ancestry cluster had fewer N-insertions in productive TCRs than the approximately 610-donor mean. Because counts were too low, roughly 18 rarely observed V segments, including chromosome 9 orphons, were left out of the earlier analysis of over 550 of the donors. While some public TCRs were present in many individuals, most TCR sequences turned up only very rarely across donors. Only TCR beta chains were sequenced in this cohort, and the absence of alpha or paired-chain data limited detectable features. A later analysis found that HLA-associated TCR beta chains were more clonally expanded and had lower generation probabilities than equally common non-associated chains. According to the authors, the approach could potentially be generalized to other disease states and immunological phenotypes. Several of the top co-occurrence clusters appeared to be linked to parvovirus B19, influenza, CMV and Epstein-Barr virus, according to a later analysis. In an earlier analysis of roughly 560 of the donors, most TCR beta V segments were observed in productive rearrangements about 90% or about 30% of the time, broadly matching IMGT annotations. In the study, some 160 TCR beta chains were listed as associated with cytomegalovirus. CMV serostatus was the only immune exposure information available for the cohort. Cytomegalovirus status was reported to be diagnosed by the classifier with high specificity and sensitivity in both the original and validation cohorts. A cluster of highly shared sequence variants was judged likely to be a technical artifact of the sequencing pipeline. A few of the identified cytomegalovirus-associated TCR beta chains were confirmed in vitro to be specific for cytomegalovirus antigens. In a later analysis, around 17,000 TCR beta sequences were associated with specific HLA alleles at a false discovery rate of 0.05. When HLA alleles, especially DR and DQ, strongly co-occurred, TCR associations were difficult to assign to individual alleles. Because HLA typing was unavailable for some donors at each locus, only the typed subset was used in association tests. According to a later analysis, TCR association rates differed among HLA loci, with DRB1 alleles showing the most associated TCRs and HLA-C alleles showing the fewest. Linkage disequilibrium might explain the correlated functional status among segregating V segments, but an unknown experimental factor could not be excluded. A further reported finding was that TCR beta sequences accurately predicted the HLA-A and HLA-B alleles for most subjects in the first cohort.

The library was produced with the immunoSEQ multiplex PCR assay. For the multiplex PCR, a mixture combining 60 forward primers for TCR Vbeta segments and 13 reverse primers for TCR Jbeta segments was used. A multiplex PCR assay on genomic DNA amplified the CDR3 region of rearranged TCR beta genes. On the Illumina HiSeq System, the amplified TCR beta libraries were sequenced as 87-base-pair reads. The original pipeline was this. Across the 600 to 700 repertoires, a later analysis counted 80 million or so unique TCR beta chains, roughly 11 million of which were shared by at least two donors. To remove PCR and sequencing errors, raw reads were error-corrected and collapsed into unique sequences using a nearest-neighbor algorithm that merged closely related sequences. V, D and J gene segments were assigned by aligning CDR3 sequences to IMGT reference sequences. For a sequence to be retained, at least a six-nucleotide match to both a V gene segment and a J gene segment was required. Rearrangements were classified as productive when the CDR3 lacked stop codons and remained in frame with V and J, and all other rearrangements were classified as non-productive. CDR3 was defined according to IMGT convention as the region running from the second conserved V-encoded cysteine to the conserved J-encoded phenylalanine. The earlier analysis of 500 to 750 of the donors excluded any sequence lacking an unambiguous match to a single V gene segment. An earlier analysis of fewer than 650 of the donors classified V segments as functional when productive rearrangements were above 56.7% and as segregating when the standard deviation between donors was above 5%. A statistical classification framework was developed to diagnose cytomegalovirus status using the catalog of TCR beta chain sequences. In a later analysis, V and J genes were assigned by comparing TCR nucleotide sequences against IMGT/GENE-DB human TR gene sequences. Using the TCRdist pipeline, a later analysis assigned CDR3 sequences along with most-parsimonious VDJ recombination scenarios. In a later analysis, each TCR beta chain was defined by its CDR3 amino acid sequence together with its V-gene family, and reads lacking a unique V-gene family were excluded. To address suspected cross-contamination and a sequencing artifact, a later analysis removed approximately 590 highly shared, low-generation-probability nucleotide sequences. In a later analysis, a clonal expansion index was calculated for each public chain from normalized within-repertoire ranks of inferred template counts. Generation probabilities in a later analysis came from a VDJ recombination model fitted to out-of-frame rearrangements, and those results were checked against IGoR. In a later analysis, TCR-TCR, TCR-HLA and TCR-CMV co-occurrence was scored with hypergeometric tests, and a repertoire-size bias correction was applied to TCR pairs. In a later analysis, false discovery rates were estimated by permuting HLA or CMV assignments 20 times. In a later analysis, co-occurring TCRs were grouped with DBSCAN, and TCRdist sequence similarity was added when clustering was performed within HLA-allele-positive subsets. For co-occurrence clustering, repertoires with fewer than 30,000 or more than 120,000 public chains were excluded, along with roughly 5 repertoires with anomalous nucleotide sharing. TCRdb provides this immuneACCESS table in a form limited to in-frame rearrangements. Some clones are lacking; in checked studies, under half of them reflect an unresolved V gene, and why the rest are absent is not known. That table is the source of V, J and clone size, and D and trimming were worked out from the DNA. The sample has 64,000 or so clones on record, about two thirds of them singletons. The ten largest clones represent around a tenth of the sample.

In total, approximately 610 healthy bone marrow donors made up the cohort. At the time of sampling, all cohort members were nominally healthy, though unrecorded immune exposures were likely present. The donor was CMV seropositive and was included in the group of 270 or so seropositive cohort members. Each donor provided a peripheral blood sample, and peripheral blood mononuclear cells were used for TCR beta sequencing. Genomic DNA was extracted from the blood cell samples with the Qiagen DNeasy Blood Extraction Kit. Per the germline V gene, KGHSH is the CDR1 and LQKENI is the CDR2. Spanning cysteine to phenylalanine, the CDR3 consists of 17 amino acids. Solely the CDR3 DNA is kept, with 51 bases framed from the first base. V trim: 3 bases; J trim: 8 bases; unmatched bases: 11.

Sequenced: PBMCs. This receptor was taken from a woman in her forties or fifties in good health and CMV-seropositive. Recombination connected TRBV18 to TRBJ2-1, and 12 bases in between align with TRBD2. The sequenced DNA is TGTGCCAGCTCACCTGACCCGGGACTAGCGGGTAGTCATGAGCAGTTCTTC. Translated, it gives CASSPDPGLAGSHEQFF.